The T cell receptor beta chain described here comes from a study of a mutant IDH1 vaccine in newly diagnosed glioma. Study-wide points: Top peripheral T cell clonotype shifts appeared unrelated to pseudoprogression. Across multiple MHC alleles, 85% to 95% of patients had vaccine-induced responses.

TCRdb's table, derived via immunoSEQ multiplex PCR, lists solely in-frame clones and lacks some. Among about 88,000 clones listed, 82% were seen once. Details on this clone: The target antigen is unknown.

The CDR3 totals 15 residues. Per the germline V gene, CDR1 is SNHLY and CDR2 is FYNNEI. Trimming cost V 6 bases and J 0 bases, with 14 bases left between them. The time point is: baseline, week 1 (first vaccination visit). The treatment is: pre-vaccination baseline after standard-of-care therapy. The chain employs TRBV2 and TRBJ1-1; D perhaps matches TRBD1 (5 bases). The material sequenced was PBMCs, taken from a glioma patient treated with radiotherapy, temozolomide or both. This clonotype was sampled from a man between 40 and 49 years old with glioma. Some clones in this sample may be carry-over from other donors' samples. DNA for the CDR3: TGTGCCAGCAGACTGACAGAAACCTTGAACACTGAAGCTTTCTTT. This sequence encodes CASRLTETLNTEAFF. Full variable domain (remainder filled in from reference TRBV2 and TRBJ1-1): EPEVTQTPSHQVTQMGQEVILRCVPISNHLYFYWYRQILGQKVEFLVSFYNNEISEKSEIFDDQFSVERPDGSNFTLKIRSTKLEDSAMYFCASRLTETLNTEAFFGQGTRLTVV.